Presented here are 17 T cell receptor beta chains from one specimen sequenced in a study of post-analysis software for immune sequencing data. No antigens are known for them. Study-wide points: Roughly 5 TRBV segments occurring more often in patients than controls included TRBV5-6, TRBV5-1 and TRBV20-1.

Libraries were made from TCR beta cDNA, and they carried unique molecular identifiers. One entry per CDR3 protein results from TCRdb running MiXCR on the PCR reads. The data show 550,000 to 700,000 distinct CDR3 sequences, 44% seen once. Material: blood. These receptors were collected from a girl aged 10 to 17 with multiple sclerosis.

In this sample, this clonotype turned up a few times. This rearrangement joins TRBV5-1 to TRBJ2-3, with 11 bases lining up with TRBD2. The CDR3 sequence is 15 residues long. Unmatched junction bases numbered 3, after V lost 3 bases and J lost 3 bases. Germline V lookup: CDR1 SGHRS, CDR2 YFSETQ. As DNA, the CDR3 is TGCGCCAGCAGCTCGGGACTAGCGGAGACAGATACGCAGTATTTT. Amino acids: CASSSGLAETDTQYF.

This clonotype was detected a few times. V is TRBV5-1 and J is TRBJ1-1, with 7 bases that match TRBD1. Trimming cost V 0 bases and J 3 bases; bases outside gene matches: 5. Germline V gene lookup returns CDR1 SGHRS and CDR2 YFSETQ. CDR3 size: 15 residues. This CDR3 is CASSLGGTADTEAFF. The CDR3 bases are TGCGCCAGCAGCTTGGGGGGGACAGCAGACACTGAAGCTTTCTTT.

Remarks on this clonotype: The CDR3 does not close with the conserved phenylalanine or tryptophan, likely indicating a read error. The rearrangement links TRBV29-1 to TRBJ2-1; 8 bases are shared with TRBD1. The CDR3 runs to 14 residues. CDR1 and CDR2 from the germline V gene are SQVTM and ANQGSEA. V lost 6 bases to trimming and J lost 4 bases; unmatched junction nucleotides: 8. This chain's CDR3 is CSVAGTGLYNEQFV. For the CDR3, the DNA is TGCAGCGTCGCCGGGACAGGCCTTTACAATGAGCAGTTCGTC.

Notes on this clonotype: A much larger clone sits a single nucleotide away, making a read error possible. This chain links TRBV29-1 with TRBJ2-5; 7 positions agree with TRBD2. Germline CDR1 reads SQVTM; CDR2 reads ANQGSEA. CDR3 length equals 15 residues. Trimming at V came to 7 bases and at J to 7 bases, leaving 18 bases not matched to a gene. The CDR3 loop reads CSGHPSTSLGGTQYF. The CDR3 DNA is TGCAGCGGCCACCCTTCGACTAGCCTTGGGGGGACCCAGTACTTC. Full variable domain (rest looked up from reference TRBV29-1 and TRBJ2-5): SAVISQKPSRDICQRGTSLTIQCQVDSQVTMMFWYRQQPGQSLTLIATANQGSEATYESGFVIDKFPISRPNLTFSTLTVSNMSPEDSSIYLCSGHPSTSLGGTQYFGPGTRLLVL.

This clonotype showed up just a few times. This sequence joins TRBV7-8 and TRBJ2-1; 13 nucleotides line up with TRBD2. Germline V gives CDR1 SGHVS, CDR2 FQNEAQ. Trimming cost V 5 bases and J 7 bases; bases outside gene matches: 11. The CDR3 covers 17 residues. The CDR3 is CASSINSTSGRRNEQFF. The CDR3 nucleotides read TGTGCCAGCAGCATAAATTCGACTAGCGGGAGGAGAAATGAGCAGTTCTTC.

CDR3 amino acids: CASSYSVRTSGGTYNEQFF. As DNA, the CDR3 is TGTGCCAGCAGTTACTCAGTTAGAACTAGCGGGGGGACCTACAATGAGCAGTTCTTC. V is TRBV6-2 or TRBV6-3 and J is TRBJ2-1; 12 bases agree with TRBD2. Germline V gives CDR1 MNHEY, CDR2 SVGEGT. CDR3 length: 19 residues. The J segment lost 2 bases and the V segment lost 0 bases, leaving 8 bases of the junction unmatched.

This clonotype was seen once. This chain links TRBV6-5 with TRBJ2-2, with TRBD2 matching over 8 bases. The CDR3 is 16 residues long. Germline values: CDR1 MNHEY, CDR2 SVGAGI. J lost 8 bases, V lost 6 bases, and 14 bases had no gene match. The CDR3 bases are TGTGCCAGCAGCCTTCAATGGAACAGCGGGAGTGGGGAGCTGTTTTTT. Amino acid sequence: CASSLQWNSGSGELFF.

With respect to this clonotype: Relative to the germline gene, one junction end is altered; a read error may explain this. The chain recombines TRBV20-1 with TRBJ2-3; the D is unclear. This CDR3 region has 13 residues. Germline CDR1 reads DFQATT; CDR2 reads SNEGSKA (reference sequence). Written as DNA, the CDR3 is TGCAGTGCTAGACCTCCGGGCACAGATGCGCAGTATTTT. Protein sequence: CSARPPGTDAQYF.

This clonotype was counted a few times. The rearrangement links TRBV7-2 to TRBJ2-3; D ambiguous. The CDR3 contains 14 residues. Trimming cost V 5 bases and J 4 bases, with 13 bases left between them. Germline V gene data show CDR1 as SGHTA and CDR2 as FQGNSA. CDR3 loop: CASSPNGWADTQYF. The CDR3, as DNA: TGTGCCAGCAGCCCGAACGGGTGGGCAGATACGCAGTATTTT. The variable domain in full, completed from reference TRBV7-2 and TRBJ2-3, reads GAGVSQSPSNKVTEKGKDVELRCDPISGHTALYWYRQSLGQGLEFLIYFQGNSAPDKSGLPSDRFSAERTGGSVSTLTIQRTQQEDSAVYLCASSPNGWADTQYFGPGTRLTVL.

This chain joins TRBV28 and TRBJ1-1; no firm D call. This CDR3 is 15 amino acids long. Deletions cut 5 bases from V and 2 bases from J, with 15 bases between. Germline V gene sequence: CDR1 MDHEN, CDR2 SYDVKM. CDR3 amino acids: CASSTGGRSNTEAFF. CDR3 DNA: TGTGCCAGCAGTACCGGAGGGAGGTCCAACACTGAAGCTTTCTTT.

The V gene is TRBV7-9, the J gene TRBJ2-5, with a weak D call TRBD1 (5 bases). Germline V lookup: CDR1 SEHNR, CDR2 FQNEAQ (reference sequence). Between the trimmed V and J ends, which lost 5 bases and 2 bases, there was a span of 12 bases. This CDR3 spans 14 amino acids. The chain's CDR3 is CASSPEAGQETQYF. The CDR3 DNA follows: TGTGCCAGCAGCCCAGAGGCAGGGCAAGAGACCCAGTACTTC.

This clonotype was found a few times. This chain joins TRBV12-3 or TRBV12-4 and TRBJ2-7, with 10 bases aligning to TRBD2. The CDR3 sequence is 22 residues long. Germline trimming cut 2 bases from V and 0 bases from J; bases unmatched to any gene: 22. The CDR3 bases are TGTGCCAGCAGTTTATTAGCACCGCCTGGGGGACTAGCGCCCAAGGGCTCCTACGAGCAGTACTTC. This encodes CASSLLAPPGGLAPKGSYEQYF.

This clonotype was observed a few times. This rearrangement joins TRBV29-1 to TRBJ1-1, with D uncertain. The CDR3 contains 14 residues. Between the trimmed V and J ends, which lost 5 bases and 5 bases, there was a span of 18 bases. The germline gives CDR1 SQVTM, CDR2 ANQGSEA. The CDR3 sequence is CSVYLTPLGTEAFF. The CDR3, as DNA: TGCAGCGTTTACCTGACTCCTTTGGGGACTGAAGCTTTCTTT.

The chain employs TRBV6-5 and TRBJ2-7; TRBD1 or TRBD2 may be the D gene (5 bases each). Germline-derived CDR1 and CDR2 are MNHEY and SVGAGI. CDR3 length: 15 amino acids. Trimming removed 5 bases from V and 2 bases from J, with 16 bases in between. The CDR3 bases are TGTGCCAGCAGTGGACCCCGGGACGGGACCTACGAGCAGTACTTC. Residues: CASSGPRDGTYEQYF.

The rearrangement uses TRBV5-1 and TRBJ1-6; the D gene is possibly TRBD1 (6 bases). Trimming cost V 8 bases and J 2 bases, with 14 bases left between them. This CDR3 has 15 amino acids. CDR1 is SGHRS and CDR2 is YFSETQ in the germline V gene. CDR3 in amino acids: CARSRGPPYNSPLHF. The CDR3 DNA reads TGCGCCAGGTCCCGGGGGCCGCCCTATAATTCACCCCTCCACTTT.

This clonotype was detected once. V and J are TRBV12-3 or TRBV12-4 and TRBJ2-1; D not resolved. V was trimmed by 4 bases and J by 9 bases, leaving 10 bases between them. The CDR3 contains 12 residues. Written as DNA, the CDR3 is TGTGCCAGCAGTTCCCCGGTTCCTGAGCAGTTCTTC. This gives the protein CASSSPVPEQFF.

This chain connects TRBV10-3 to TRBJ1-1; D gene unclear. Germline CDR1 reads ENHRY; CDR2 reads SYGVKD. Trimming pared 3 bases from V and 10 bases from J, leaving 9 bases between. The CDR3 contains 11 residues. CDR3 nucleotides: TGTGCCATCAGTGATCAGGTCGGAGCTTTCTTT. It yields the protein CAISDQVGAFF.